This TCR beta chain was recovered during a study of cytomegalovirus exposure and HLA in healthy donors. Deletions cut 3 bases from V and 4 bases from J, with 11 bases between. The CDR3 totals 14 residues. CDR1 is MDHEN and CDR2 is SYDVKM in the germline V gene. As concerns this clone: Its antigen is undetermined.

A multiplex PCR was run with 60 Vbeta primers and 13 Jbeta primers. Libraries were prepared by immunoSEQ multiplex PCR; TCRdb keeps only in-frame clonotypes and omits some of them. This sample has around 92,000 clones; approximately 80% occur once, and the top ten carry more than 3%. Study-wide results and limits: Later examination showed HLA-associated TCR beta chains had greater clonal expansion than equally common others. According to a later analysis, donors in an Asian-associated ancestry cluster reportedly had fewer N-insertions than the roughly 640-donor mean. Analysis performed later found under 20,000 TCR beta sequences associated with HLA alleles at 0.05 false discovery rate.

The clonotype comes from a female donor in good health and CMV-seropositive. This chain links TRBV28 with TRBJ2-3; D perhaps matches TRBD2 (7 bases). Sequencing used PBMCs. The CDR3 nucleotides are TGTGCCAGCAGTTTGGGGGGGCGGGCAGATACGCAGTATTTT. Amino acids: CASSLGGRADTQYF.